Listed below are T cell receptor beta chains from one sample, sequenced in a study of CD8 T cells in Susac syndrome. TCRdb redid the calling of the immunoSEQ multiplex PCR reads with MiXCR, one entry per CDR3 protein. The sample holds tens of thousands of distinct CDR3 sequences; around 96% are singletons and the top ten take more than 0.5%. Material for sequencing was CD8+ T cells from PBMCs. These receptor sequences come from a human donor with Susac syndrome. CDR3s include the opening cysteine and the closing phenylalanine or tryptophan. A D gene is named only where the DNA matches it firmly. Clone size is stated in some rows and not others, as once, few, many or a class when expanded.

TGTGCCAGCAGCCCTGATTTCCACGGAGCTTTCTTT CASSPDFHGAFF - 12 - TRBJ1-1 TRBV12-3/TRBV12-4
TGTGCCAGTAGTATTGCGGGGGGCTGGGCTGAAGCTTTCTTT CASSIAGGWAEAFF - 14 - TRBJ1-1 TRBV19
TGTGCCAGCAGCCATGAGGAAGATTTTGGAAGGCCTGAAGCTTTCTTT CASSHEEDFGRPEAFF - 16 - TRBJ1-1 TRBV7-2
TGCAGTGCTAGATGGAGCAGGGGCAATGAGCAGTTCTTC CSARWSRGNEQFF - 13 - TRBJ2-1 TRBV20-1
TGTGCCAGCAAAGGGCAGCTCGCTAACTATGGCTACACCTTC CASKGQLANYGYTF - 14 - TRBJ1-2 TRBV7-2
TGTGCCAGCACAGGCAGGGGTTACGAGCAGTACTTC CASTGRGYEQYF - 12 - TRBJ2-7 TRBV28
TGTGCCATCAGTGAGGTCAGGGCCTCAAATGAAAAACTGTTTTTT CAISEVRASNEKLFF - 15 - TRBJ1-4 TRBV10-3
TGTGCCAGCAGCTTAGGACAGGCCCTCAATGAGCAGTTCTTC CASSLGQALNEQFF - 14 - TRBJ2-1 TRBV11-2
TGTGCCAGCAGCCAAGATGCCCGCGTGCTCACCTTC CASSQDARVLTF - 12 - TRBJ1-2 TRBV3-1
TGTGCCAGCAGCATTCCTGGGAGGACCGACAATGAGCAGTTCTTC CASSIPGRTDNEQFF - 15 - TRBJ2-1 TRBV14
TGTGCCAGCAGCCCTTGGGGAGAGACCCAGTACTTC CASSPWGETQYF - 12 - TRBJ2-5 TRBV7-2
TGTGCCAGCAGCCTATTTGGGGAGGCCGTCCCTAATTCACCCCTCCACTTT CASSLFGEAVPNSPLHF - 17 - TRBJ1-6 TRBV5-6
TGTGCCAGCAGTGAATACGACAGGGGTATCTATGGCTACACCTTC CASSEYDRGIYGYTF TRBD1 15 - TRBJ1-2 TRBV25-1
TGCAGTGCTAGTAGGATTGTCGGGACAGGGACGGCGGGGGAGCTGTTTTTT CSASRIVGTGTAGELFF TRBD1 17 - TRBJ2-2 TRBV20-1
TGCAGCGTGGCGGATCTGGGGAACACTGAAGCTTTCTTT CSVADLGNTEAFF - 13 - TRBJ1-1 TRBV29-1
TGTGCGAGTCGGCTATTGGGTTACACCGGGGAGCTGTTTTTT CASRLLGYTGELFF - 14 - TRBJ2-2 TRBV7-3
TGTGCCAGCAGTTCGACGGGGGGTGAGCAGTTCTTC CASSSTGGEQFF TRBD2 12 few TRBJ2-1 TRBV28
TGTGCCAGCAGCTTAGAGTACAGCTCCTACGAGCAGTACTTC CASSLEYSSYEQYF - 14 - TRBJ2-7 TRBV11-2
TGTGCCAGCAGTGCGGGACAGATACCTACCTACGAGCAGTACTTC CASSAGQIPTYEQYF - 15 - TRBJ2-7 TRBV14
TGTGCCTGGAGTGACATAAATGACAGTGAGCAGTTCTTC CAWSDINDSEQFF - 13 - TRBJ2-1 TRBV30
TGCAGTGCTAGAGATTTCACGGGGCCCCACAATGAGCAGTTCTTC CSARDFTGPHNEQFF - 15 once TRBJ2-1 TRBV20-1
TGCAGTGCTAGAGATAGCCCCTCCAAGCGCGAGCAGTACTTC CSARDSPSKREQYF - 14 - TRBJ2-7 TRBV20-1
TGTGCCAGTAGTATGGGAATCGAGGAGACCCAGTACTTC CASSMGIEETQYF - 13 once TRBJ2-5 TRBV19
TGTGCCAGCGCCTACCCAAGAGGAACAGGGGAGAATTCACCCCTCCACTTT CASAYPRGTGENSPLHF TRBD1 17 - TRBJ1-6 TRBV6-1
TGTGCCAGCAGCTTAAGGCGGGACCGTTTTAATGAGCAGTTCTTC CASSLRRDRFNEQFF - 15 - TRBJ2-1 TRBV7-3
TGTGCCACCAGTGAACGGACCCCCGCGGATACGCAGTATTTT CATSERTPADTQYF - 14 - TRBJ2-3 TRBV24-1
TGTGCCTGGAGCGTGGGACAGATGAACACTGAAGCTTTCTTT CAWSVGQMNTEAFF TRBD1 14 - TRBJ1-1 TRBV30
TGCGCCAGCAGCTTGTCGCCGGGGGACTACGAGCAGTACTTC CASSLSPGDYEQYF - 14 - TRBJ2-7 TRBV5-1